What follows are 5 T cell receptor beta chains derived from one specimen sequenced in a study of OX40 agonist ivuxolimab in advanced cancers. Method: immunoSEQ multiplex PCR; TCRdb's copy keeps in-frame clones and lacks some. This table holds fewer than 90,000 clones, approximately 80% found once. The sequenced sample was CD4+ or CD8+ T cells sorted from blood, obtained in a trial of the OX40 agonist ivuxolimab. The receptors shown here come from an adult with an advanced solid tumor such as melanoma, head and neck, liver or kidney cancer.

The chain joins TRBV10-3 to TRBJ1-1; TRBD1 agrees at 7 bases. V lost 6 bases and J lost 3; bases outside the gene matches: 7. The CDR3 is 14 residues long. Germline values: CDR1 ENHRY, CDR2 SYGVKD. The CDR3 protein is CAISKGAGDTEAFF. The CDR3, as DNA: TGTGCCATCAGCAAGGGGGCGGGGGACACTGAAGCTTTCTTT.

This chain links TRBV10-3 with TRBJ1-2; no clear D. Germline lookup yields CDR1 ENHRY and CDR2 SYGVKD. This CDR3 comprises 14 residues. Trimming cost V 6 bases and J 3 bases, with 14 bases left between them. The CDR3 DNA sequence: TGTGCCATCAGGAAAGAACCCCCAGACTATGGCTACACCTTC. The encoded protein is CAIRKEPPDYGYTF.

The chain is built from TRBV6-5 and TRBJ2-7; 7 bases are shared with TRBD2. The CDR3 has 15 residues. Germline assignment: CDR1 MNHEY and CDR2 SVGAGI. The J segment lost 0 bases and the V segment lost 5 bases, leaving 7 bases of the junction unmatched. CDR3 coding DNA: TGTGCCAGCAGTCGCGGGGGTGCGAGCTCCTACGAGCAGTACTTC. Translation: CASSRGGASSYEQYF.

The J gene is TRBJ2-5, the V gene TRBV9; TRBD2 is a possible D gene (6 bases). Germline V lookup: CDR1 SGDLS, CDR2 YYNGEE. Trimming left V 6 bases short and J 2 bases short, with 17 bases between. This CDR3 spans 15 amino acids. The CDR3 here is CASTPGGRTQETQYF. The DNA for the CDR3 is TGTGCCAGCACCCCTGGGGGGAGGACACAAGAGACCCAGTACTTC.

This sequence joins TRBV5-1 and TRBJ2-5; no reliable D call. The CDR3 runs to 17 residues. The V gene lost 5 bases and the J gene lost 0 bases, with 20 bases spanning the gap. CDR1 and CDR2 (germline): SGHRS, YFSETQ. CDR3 coding DNA: TGCGCCAGCAGTCTTGGCAAGGCGCTTTCGTACCAAGAGACCCAGTACTTC. It encodes CASSLGKALSYQETQYF.